This TCR beta chain is drawn from a study of blood T cell repertoires in COVID-19. Libraries were prepared by immunoSEQ multiplex PCR; TCRdb keeps only in-frame clonotypes and omits some of them. Among approximately 110,000 clones, just under 90% were seen once, and the ten largest hold approximately 4.2%. Trimming took 6 bases from V and 7 from J, leaving 15 bases between them. CDR1 and CDR2 (germline): MGHRA, YSYEKL. This CDR3 spans 13 amino acids. The source is a woman aged 50 to 60 with acute or convalescent COVID-19. Material for sequencing was peripheral blood. The chain is built from TRBV4-1 and TRBJ1-1; tentatively, D is TRBD1 (6 bases). In DNA, the CDR3 is TGCGCCAGCAGGGGGGCGGGAGATCTTGAAGCTTTCTTT. Encoded protein: CASRGAGDLEAFF.